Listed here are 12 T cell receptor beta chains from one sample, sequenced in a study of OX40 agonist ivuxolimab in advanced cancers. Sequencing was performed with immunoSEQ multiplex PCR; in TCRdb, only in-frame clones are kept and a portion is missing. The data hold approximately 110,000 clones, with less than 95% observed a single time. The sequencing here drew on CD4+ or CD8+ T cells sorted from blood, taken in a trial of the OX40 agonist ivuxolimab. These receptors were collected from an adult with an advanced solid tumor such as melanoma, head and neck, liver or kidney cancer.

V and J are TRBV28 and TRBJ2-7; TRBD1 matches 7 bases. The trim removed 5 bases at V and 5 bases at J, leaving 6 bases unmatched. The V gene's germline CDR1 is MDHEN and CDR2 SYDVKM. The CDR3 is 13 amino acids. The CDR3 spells CASSTGTDNEQYF. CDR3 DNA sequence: TGTGCCAGCAGTACCGGGACAGACAACGAGCAGTACTTC. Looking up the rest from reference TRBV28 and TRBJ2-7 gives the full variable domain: DVKVTQSSRYLVKRTGEKVFLECVQDMDHENMFWYRQDPGLGLRLIYFSYDVKMKEKGDIPEGYSVSREKKERFSLILESASTNQTSMYLCASSTGTDNEQYFGPGTRLTVT.

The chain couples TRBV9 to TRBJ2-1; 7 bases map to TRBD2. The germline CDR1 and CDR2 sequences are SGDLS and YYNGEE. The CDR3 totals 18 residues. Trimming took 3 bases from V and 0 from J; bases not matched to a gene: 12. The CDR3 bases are TGTGCCAGCAGCGACCCCCTGCGAGGCGGGAGCTCCTACAATGAGCAGTTCTTC. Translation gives CASSDPLRGGSSYNEQFF.

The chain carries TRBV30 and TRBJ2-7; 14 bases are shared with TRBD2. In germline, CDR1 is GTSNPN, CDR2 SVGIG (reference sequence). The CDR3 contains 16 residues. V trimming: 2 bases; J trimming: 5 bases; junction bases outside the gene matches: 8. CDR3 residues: CAWSLGTSGRLHEQYF. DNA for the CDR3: TGTGCCTGGAGTCTCGGGACTAGCGGGAGACTCCACGAGCAGTACTTC.

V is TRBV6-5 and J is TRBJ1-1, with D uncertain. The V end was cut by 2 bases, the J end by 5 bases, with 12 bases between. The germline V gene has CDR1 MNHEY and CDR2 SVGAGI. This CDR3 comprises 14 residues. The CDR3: CASSYESGRTEAFF. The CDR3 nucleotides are TGTGCCAGCAGTTACGAGTCCGGAAGGACTGAAGCTTTCTTT.

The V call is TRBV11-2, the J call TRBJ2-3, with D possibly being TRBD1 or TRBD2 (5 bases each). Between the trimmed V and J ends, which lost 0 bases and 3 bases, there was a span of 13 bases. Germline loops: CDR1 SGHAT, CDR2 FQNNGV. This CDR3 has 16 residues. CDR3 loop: CASSLDRGVETDTQYF. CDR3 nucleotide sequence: TGTGCCAGCAGCTTAGATCGAGGGGTGGAGACAGATACGCAGTATTTT.

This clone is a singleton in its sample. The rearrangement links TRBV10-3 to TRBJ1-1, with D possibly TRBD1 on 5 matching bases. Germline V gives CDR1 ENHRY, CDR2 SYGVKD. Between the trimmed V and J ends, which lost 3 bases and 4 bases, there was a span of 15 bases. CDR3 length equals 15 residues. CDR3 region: CAISEGRGVVTEAFF. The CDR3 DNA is TGTGCCATCAGTGAAGGGCGGGGGGTGGTCACTGAAGCTTTCTTT.

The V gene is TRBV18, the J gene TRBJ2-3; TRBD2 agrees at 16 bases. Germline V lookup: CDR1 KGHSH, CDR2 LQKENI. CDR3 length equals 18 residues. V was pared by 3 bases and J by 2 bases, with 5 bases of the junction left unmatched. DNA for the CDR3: TGTGCCAGCTCACCGCCGGGACTAGCGGGAGGGTTCACAGATACGCAGTATTTT. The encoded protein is CASSPPGLAGGFTDTQYF.

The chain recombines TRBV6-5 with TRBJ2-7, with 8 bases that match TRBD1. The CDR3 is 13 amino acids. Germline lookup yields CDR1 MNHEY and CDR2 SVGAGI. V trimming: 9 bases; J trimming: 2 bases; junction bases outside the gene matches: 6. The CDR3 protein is CASRGQAAYEQYF. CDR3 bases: TGTGCCAGTCGGGGACAGGCGGCCTACGAGCAGTACTTC.

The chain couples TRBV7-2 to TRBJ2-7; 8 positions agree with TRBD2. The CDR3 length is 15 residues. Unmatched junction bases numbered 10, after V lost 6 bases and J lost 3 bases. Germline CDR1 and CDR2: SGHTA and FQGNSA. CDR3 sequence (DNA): TGTGCCAGCAGTTTTGTACTAGCGGATAGCTACGAGCAGTACTTC. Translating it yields CASSFVLADSYEQYF.

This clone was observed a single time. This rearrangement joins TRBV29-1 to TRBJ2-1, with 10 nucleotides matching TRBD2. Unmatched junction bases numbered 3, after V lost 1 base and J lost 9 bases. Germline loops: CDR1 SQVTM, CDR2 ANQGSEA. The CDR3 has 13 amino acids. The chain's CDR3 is CSVEGLAGAEQFF. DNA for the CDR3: TGCAGCGTTGAAGGGCTAGCGGGAGCTGAGCAGTTCTTC.

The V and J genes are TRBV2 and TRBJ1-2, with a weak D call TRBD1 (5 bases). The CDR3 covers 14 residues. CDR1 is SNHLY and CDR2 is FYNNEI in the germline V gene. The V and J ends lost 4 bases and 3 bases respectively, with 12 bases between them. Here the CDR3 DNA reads TGTGCCAGCAGTGGCGTCAGGGCTGACTATGGCTACACCTTC. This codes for CASSGVRADYGYTF. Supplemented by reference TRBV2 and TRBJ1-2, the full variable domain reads EPEVTQTPSHQVTQMGQEVILRCVPISNHLYFYWYRQILGQKVEFLVSFYNNEISEKSEIFDDQFSVERPDGSNFTLKIRSTKLEDSAMYFCASSGVRADYGYTFGSGTRLTVV.

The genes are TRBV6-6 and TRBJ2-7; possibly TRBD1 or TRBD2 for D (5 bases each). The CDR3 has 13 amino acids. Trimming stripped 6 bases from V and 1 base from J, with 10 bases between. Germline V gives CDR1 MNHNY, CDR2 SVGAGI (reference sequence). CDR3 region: CASRIGTSYEQYF. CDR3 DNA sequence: TGTGCCAGCAGGATAGGGACGTCCTACGAGCAGTACTTC.